One sample yielded the 25 T cell receptor beta chains listed below, sequenced in a study of shared clonotypes between healthy human individuals. Assay: immunoSEQ multiplex PCR; the TCRdb copy retains only in-frame clones and omits some. In the table there are just under 350,000 clones, 73% of which are singletons. The sample was memory CD4+ T cells sorted from blood. Sample subset: CD45RA-negative fraction. Source of these receptors: a young man in good health.

V usage is TRBV10-3 and J usage is TRBJ2-3, with 13 bases that match TRBD2. The junction had 9 bases not matched to a gene; V was cut back by 4 bases and J by 5 bases. CDR3 size: 17 residues. In germline, CDR1 is ENHRY, CDR2 SYGVKD. Written as DNA, the CDR3 is TGTGCCATCAGTGGGACACTAGCGGGAGGGCGGGGAGATACGCAGTATTTT. This encodes CAISGTLAGGRGDTQYF.

The chain has TRBV5-5 and TRBJ2-2; TRBD1 might be the D (6 bases). The V gene's germline CDR1 is SGHKS and CDR2 YYEKEE (reference sequence). The CDR3 is 17 residues long. V shed 2 bases and J shed 5 bases, with 19 bases lying between them. The CDR3 DNA reads TGTGCCAGCAGCTTTTTGCTCACAGGGATGAGGACCGGGGAGCTGTTTTTT. This codes for CASSFLLTGMRTGELFF. Full variable domain (remainder filled in from reference TRBV5-5 and TRBJ2-2): DAGVTQSPTHLIKTRGQQVTLRCSPISGHKSVSWYQQVLGQGPQFIFQYYEKEERGRGNFPDRFSARQFPNYSSELNVNALLLGDSALYLCASSFLLTGMRTGELFFGEGSRLTVL.

This rearrangement joins TRBV5-1 to TRBJ2-5; D perhaps matches TRBD1 (7 bases). The CDR3 extends over 17 amino acids. From germline, CDR1 is SGHRS and CDR2 YFSETQ. The V and J ends lost 0 bases and 3 bases respectively, with 18 bases between them. This chain's CDR3 is CASSLATGGTAEETQYF. The CDR3 coding sequence is TGCGCCAGCAGCTTGGCGACTGGGGGGACAGCAGAAGAGACCCAGTACTTC.

The V call is TRBV7-2, the J call TRBJ2-2; TRBD2 matches 7 bases. The germline CDR1 and CDR2 sequences are SGHTA and FQGNSA. Trimming cost V 5 bases and J 2 bases; bases outside gene matches: 5. This CDR3 region has 15 residues. The CDR3 reads CASSPTSRNTGELFF. In DNA form, the CDR3 reads TGTGCCAGCAGCCCGACTAGCCGCAACACCGGGGAGCTGTTTTTT.

This chain uses TRBV29-1 with TRBJ2-3, with D hard to call. V lost 3 bases and J 7 bases, leaving 11 bases between the germline ends. Germline V gene data show CDR1 as SQVTM and CDR2 as ANQGSEA. CDR3 length: 12 residues. The CDR3 is CSVDRFKNTQYF. For the CDR3, the DNA is TGCAGCGTTGACAGGTTTAAAAATACGCAGTATTTT.

The sample holds a few counts of this clone. The rearrangement links TRBV18 to TRBJ2-2; D gene unclear. V dropped 2 bases and J dropped 0 bases, with 4 bases sitting between them. This CDR3 is built from 14 residues. Germline V gene sequence: CDR1 KGHSH, CDR2 LQKENI. CDR3: CASSPKANTGELFF. For the CDR3, the DNA is TGTGCCAGCTCACCAAAGGCGAACACCGGGGAGCTGTTTTTT.

This clone has only a few counts. This chain joins TRBV5-1 and TRBJ2-7; TRBD1 might be the D (5 bases). V lost 0 bases and J lost 6, with 10 bases in between. This CDR3 has 13 amino acids. Germline V gives CDR1 SGHRS, CDR2 YFSETQ. This CDR3 is CASSLALRGEQYF. CDR3 DNA: TGCGCCAGCAGCTTGGCCTTAAGGGGCGAGCAGTACTTC.

This clone occurred once. This chain joins TRBV10-3 and TRBJ2-5; TRBD1 aligns across 12 bases. V shed 7 bases and J 5 bases; nucleotides not matched to a gene: 5. The CDR3 is made up of 14 amino acids. Germline loops: CDR1 ENHRY, CDR2 SYGVKD. For the CDR3, the DNA is TGTGCCATCAAGGGACAGGGGGCCGGGGAGACCCAGTACTTC. This translates into CAIKGQGAGETQYF.

This clone appeared a few times. In DNA form, the CDR3 reads TGTGCCAGCAGTCAGAGCGGGAGAGGCGAGCAGTACTTC. Protein product: CASSQSGRGEQYF. The chain combines TRBV27 with TRBJ2-7, with TRBD2 matching 8 bases. This CDR3 is 13 amino acids long. Germline V CDR1 and CDR2: MNHEY, SMNVEV (reference sequence). The trim removed 5 bases at V and 6 bases at J, leaving 6 bases unmatched.

This clone was counted a few times. The chain employs TRBV5-5 and TRBJ2-7; possible D gene TRBD1, 5 bases. CDR1 SGHKS and CDR2 YYEKEE come from the germline V gene (reference sequence). V was cut by 1 base and J by 4 bases, with 18 bases left in between. The CDR3 is 16 amino acids. CDR3 residues: CASSLYPSGAPYEQYF. CDR3 nucleotides: TGTGCCAGCAGCTTGTACCCGTCTGGGGCACCTTACGAGCAGTACTTC.

The chain recombines TRBV27 with TRBJ1-5; D may be TRBD1 (5 bases). From germline, CDR1 is MNHEY and CDR2 SMNVEV (reference sequence). Trimming cost V 4 bases and J 2 bases, with 15 bases left between them. The CDR3 spans 16 residues. The CDR3 here is CASSSGLSIGNQPQHF. The CDR3 DNA reads TGTGCCAGCAGTTCGGGACTTTCTATCGGCAATCAGCCCCAGCATTTT.

This sequence joins TRBV2 and TRBJ2-5; D may be TRBD1 (7 bases). V lost 6 bases and J 4 bases, leaving 15 bases between the germline ends. Per germline, CDR1 SNHLY and CDR2 FYNNEI. The CDR3 length is 14 residues. In nucleotides, the CDR3 is TGTGCCAGCAGCCTCAACAGGGGAGGAGAGACCCAGTACTTC. Amino acid sequence: CASSLNRGGETQYF.

The chain links TRBV2 to TRBJ1-4, with D possibly being TRBD1 (5 bases). V was pared by 9 bases and J by 11 bases, with 22 bases between. The CDR3 is made up of 14 amino acids. Germline CDR1 SNHLY, CDR2 FYNNEI. As DNA, the CDR3 is TGTGCCAGTTGTACTCTCGGGACCCTGGGGAAACTGTTTTTT. Translation gives CASCTLGTLGKLFF.

The rearrangement uses TRBV21-1 and TRBJ1-2. TRBV21-1 counts as a pseudogene. CDR3 length equals 16 residues. DNA for the CDR3: TGTGCCAGCAGGGGGTATGACGAGGGGCGCTGCTATGGCTACACCTTC. Its protein is CASRGYDEGRCYGYTF.

The V gene is TRBV28, the J gene TRBJ1-2, with 7 positions matching TRBD1. This CDR3 is 11 amino acids long. The germline gives CDR1 MDHEN, CDR2 SYDVKM. V gave up 7 bases and J gave up 8 bases; unmatched junction bases: 4. CDR3 nucleotides: TGTGCCAGCATCGGGGGACAGGGCTACACCTTC. It encodes CASIGGQGYTF.

The chain combines TRBV7-9 with TRBJ1-1; D not certain. CDR1 is SEHNR and CDR2 is FQNEAQ in the germline V gene (reference sequence). The CDR3 covers 12 residues. Trimming cost V 5 bases and J 0 bases, with 4 bases left between them. The CDR3 DNA follows: TGTGCCAGCAGCCTTTTGAACACTGAAGCTTTCTTT. Amino acid sequence: CASSLLNTEAFF. Full variable domain (rest looked up from reference TRBV7-9 and TRBJ1-1): DTGVSQNPRHKITKRGQNVTFRCDPISEHNRLYWYRQTLGQGPEFLTYFQNEAQLEKSRLLSDRFSAERPKGSFSTLEIQRTEQGDSAMYLCASSLLNTEAFFGQGTRLTVV.

The chain couples TRBV21-1 to TRBJ1-1; no DNA check was done on the table's D call, TRBD1. TRBV21-1 is reported as a pseudogene. This CDR3 contains 21 residues. CDR3 nucleotides: TGTGCCAGCTGGTCCGTAGTAGCTGACCTGGAGGGGGCGCAGGGAAGCACTGAAGCTTTCTTT. This codes for CASWSVVADLEGAQGSTEAFF.

This clone has ten or more counts. The chain has TRBV11-1 and TRBJ2-7, with 10 bases that match TRBD1. CDR3 length equals 15 residues. Germline V gene lookup returns CDR1 SGHAT and CDR2 FQDESV (reference sequence). J was trimmed by 6 bases and V by 3 bases; bases with no gene match: 8. The CDR3 protein is CASSFNPDRGSEQYF. The DNA for the CDR3 is TGTGCCAGCAGCTTTAATCCGGACAGGGGGTCCGAGCAGTACTTC.

The chain employs TRBV27 and TRBJ2-1, with 12 bases identical to TRBD2. The CDR3 sequence is 13 residues long. Unmatched junction bases numbered 2, after V lost 6 bases and J lost 8 bases. In germline, CDR1 is MNHEY, CDR2 SMNVEV (reference sequence). The CDR3 DNA sequence: TGTGCCAGCAGGACTAGCGGGAGTTATGAGCAGTTCTTC. It specifies CASRTSGSYEQFF.

The rearrangement joins TRBV2 to TRBJ1-5, with D perhaps TRBD1 (6 bases). This CDR3 is built from 14 residues. Between the trimmed V and J ends, which lost 3 bases and 11 bases, there was a span of 17 bases. Per the germline V gene, CDR1 is SNHLY and CDR2 is FYNNEI. CDR3 coding DNA: TGTGCCAGCAGTGAGCAGGGGCCCTCCCAGGCCCAGCATTTT. Its translation is CASSEQGPSQAQHF.

J is TRBJ2-1 and V is TRBV21-1; the table's D call of TRBD2 was not tested on the DNA. TRBV21-1 is flagged as a pseudogene. The CDR3 extends over 15 amino acids. CDR3 loop: CASSNRTSGNDEQFF. CDR3 DNA: TGTGCCAGCAGCAACCGGACTAGCGGGAATGATGAGCAGTTCTTC.

Worth noting for this clone: A clone one base away is much larger, so this may be a read error. This chain connects TRBV11-2 to TRBJ1-1, with D perhaps TRBD1 (5 bases). Trimming stripped 5 bases from V and 1 base from J, with 8 bases between. This CDR3 is built from 13 residues. Germline values: CDR1 SGHAT, CDR2 FQNNGV. The DNA for the CDR3 is TGTGCCAGCAGCCGACAGACGAACACTGAAGCTTTCTTT. Its protein is CASSRQTNTEAFF.

This sequence joins TRBV5-1 and TRBJ2-5; D is undetermined. Germline CDR1 SGHRS, CDR2 YFSETQ. The CDR3 spans 12 residues. The V end lost 1 base, the J end lost 4 bases, and 5 bases lay between the germline ends. CDR3 sequence (DNA): TGCGCCAGCAGCTTGTATCCAGAGACCCAGTACTTC. It translates to CASSLYPETQYF.

The gene calls are TRBV5-1 and TRBJ2-2; D gene uncertain. The CDR3 contains 12 residues. V was trimmed by 0 bases and J by 7 bases, leaving 4 bases between them. The germline CDR1 and CDR2 sequences are SGHRS and YFSETQ. CDR3 amino acids: CASSLEGGELFF. DNA for the CDR3: TGCGCCAGCAGCTTGGAGGGCGGGGAGCTGTTTTTT.

The genes are TRBV5-1 and TRBJ2-7; perhaps TRBD2 as D (5 bases). Germline CDR1 and CDR2: SGHRS and YFSETQ. There are 15 residues in the CDR3. V lost 0 bases and J 7 bases, leaving 17 bases between the germline ends. The CDR3 region is CASSLDPAGNGEQYF. CDR3 nucleotides: TGCGCCAGCAGCTTGGATCCGGCCGGGAACGGGGAGCAGTACTTC. Full variable domain (rest looked up from reference TRBV5-1 and TRBJ2-7): KAGVTQTPRYLIKTRGQQVTLSCSPISGHRSVSWYQQTPGQGLQFLFEYFSETQRNKGNFPGRFSGRQFSNSRSEMNVSTLELGDSALYLCASSLDPAGNGEQYFGPGTRLTVT.